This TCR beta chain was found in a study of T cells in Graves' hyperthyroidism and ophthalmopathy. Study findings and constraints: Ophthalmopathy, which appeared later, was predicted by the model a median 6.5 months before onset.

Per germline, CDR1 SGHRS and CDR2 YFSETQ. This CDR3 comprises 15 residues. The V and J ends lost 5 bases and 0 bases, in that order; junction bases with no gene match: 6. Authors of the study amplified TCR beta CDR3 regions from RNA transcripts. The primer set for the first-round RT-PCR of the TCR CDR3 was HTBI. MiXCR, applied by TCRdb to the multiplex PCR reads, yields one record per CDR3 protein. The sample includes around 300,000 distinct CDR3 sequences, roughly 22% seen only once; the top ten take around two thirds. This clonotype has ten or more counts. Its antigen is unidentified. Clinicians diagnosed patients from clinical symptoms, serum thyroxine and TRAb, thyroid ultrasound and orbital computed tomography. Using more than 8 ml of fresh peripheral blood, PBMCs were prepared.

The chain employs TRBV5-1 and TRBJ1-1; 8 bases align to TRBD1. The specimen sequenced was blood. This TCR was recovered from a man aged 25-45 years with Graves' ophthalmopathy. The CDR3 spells CASRMTGAMNTEAFF. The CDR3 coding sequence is TGCGCCAGCAGAATGACAGGGGCCATGAACACTGAAGCTTTCTTT.